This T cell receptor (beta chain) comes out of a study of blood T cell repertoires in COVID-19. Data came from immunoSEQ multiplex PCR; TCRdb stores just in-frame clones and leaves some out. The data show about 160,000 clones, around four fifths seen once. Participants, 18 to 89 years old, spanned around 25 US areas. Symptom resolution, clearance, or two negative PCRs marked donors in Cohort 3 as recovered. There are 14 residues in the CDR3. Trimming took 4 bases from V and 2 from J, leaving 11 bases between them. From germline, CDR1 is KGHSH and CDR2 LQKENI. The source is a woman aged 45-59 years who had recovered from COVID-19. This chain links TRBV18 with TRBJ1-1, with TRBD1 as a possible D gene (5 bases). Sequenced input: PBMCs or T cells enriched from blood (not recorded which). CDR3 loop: CASSRSGQNTEAFF. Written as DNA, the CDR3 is TGTGCCAGCTCACGATCAGGGCAAAACACTGAAGCTTTCTTT.